Each of the 31 T cell receptor beta chains below was sequenced from the same sample in a study of T cell repertoires in cytomegalovirus infection (dated by TCRdb to the late 2010s). The sequencer was an Illumina HiSeq 1500. The public sequencing data were trimmed at Q25 with fastp and processed into clonotypes with MiXCR by TCRdb, which kept only in-frame beta chains. CDR3 protein duplicates are merged, each entry listing the most common genes and DNA. The sample profile shows about 310,000 distinct CDR3 sequences; roughly a tenth of them were found once. The ten largest clones take up about 2.3% of the sample. Sample: PBMCs. These receptors were taken from a human donor in good health (CMV status not recorded). Some clones in this sample may be carry-over from other donors' samples.

The table lists this clonotype with many counts. This CDR3 reads CASSLLSGGLTEAFF. The DNA of the CDR3 is TGTGCCAGCAGTTTACTATCGGGGGGCCTCACTGAAGCTTTCTTT. The chain recombines TRBV27 with TRBJ1-1; D may be TRBD1 (6 bases). Trimming stripped 2 bases from V and 4 bases from J, with 14 bases between. Per germline, CDR1 MNHEY and CDR2 SMNVEV (reference sequence). CDR3 length: 15 amino acids.

In regard to this clonotype: A single base separates this from a much larger clone, so it may be a read error. The J gene is TRBJ1-1, the V gene TRBV14; D not certain. This CDR3 spans 11 amino acids. Germline CDR1 is SGHDN and CDR2 is FVKESK. V lost 4 bases, J lost 10 bases, and 10 bases lay in between. The CDR3 nucleotides read TGTGCCAGCAGCCGAGAGGGCCCAGCTTTCTTT. It yields the protein CASSREGPAFF.

This clonotype was recorded at least ten times. The rearrangement uses TRBV28 and TRBJ2-5; D might be TRBD2 (7 bases). V lost 5 bases to trimming and J lost 2 bases, with 15 bases between them. Germline V lookup: CDR1 MDHEN, CDR2 SYDVKM. The CDR3 totals 15 residues. This CDR3 is CASSRRGGEQETQYF. The CDR3 region has the DNA TGTGCCAGCAGTCGTCGCGGGGGCGAACAAGAGACCCAGTACTTC.

This clonotype showed up many times. This chain links TRBV28 with TRBJ1-2; TRBD1 matches 10 bases. V lost 6 bases and J lost 7; bases outside the gene matches: 11. The CDR3 spans 15 residues. Germline CDR1 MDHEN, CDR2 SYDVKM. CDR3 sequence reads: CASSPTGTGVPGYTF. CDR3 DNA sequence: TGTGCCAGCAGCCCGACCGGGACAGGGGTTCCTGGCTACACCTTC.

This clonotype came up many times. The chain couples TRBV29-1 to TRBJ2-2; 9 bases are a match to TRBD1. After removal of 6 bases from V and 6 bases from J, the junction contained 14 bases not matched to a gene. The CDR3 extends over 16 amino acids. CDR1 and CDR2 from the germline V gene are SQVTM and ANQGSEA. The CDR3 DNA follows: TGCAGCGTCCGAATTTCGGGGACAGGGATTGCCGGGGAGCTGTTTTTT. Translating gives CSVRISGTGIAGELFF.

The sample holds many counts of this clonotype. The rearrangement links TRBV7-9 to TRBJ2-1; 8 nucleotides agree with TRBD2. Germline values: CDR1 SEHNR, CDR2 FQNEAQ (reference sequence). J was trimmed by 14 bases and V by 5 bases; bases with no gene match: 8. The CDR3 covers 12 residues. CDR3 loop: CASSPGVAGKFF. The CDR3 DNA reads TGTGCCAGCAGCCCCGGGGTAGCGGGGAAGTTCTTC.

The V call is TRBV5-5, the J call TRBJ2-3; 15 nucleotides align to TRBD2. This CDR3 has 19 residues. V trimming: 4 bases; J trimming: 0 bases; junction bases outside the gene matches: 9. Looked up from germline, CDR1 is SGHKS and CDR2 is YYEKEE (reference sequence). CDR3 protein: CASSLRTSGGATSTDTQYF. CDR3 coding DNA: TGTGCCAGCAGCCTCAGGACTAGCGGGGGGGCAACGAGCACAGATACGCAGTATTTT.

This clonotype showed up many times. The J gene is TRBJ2-7, the V gene TRBV20-1, with 7 bases identical to TRBD1. The CDR3 has 12 residues. The V segment lost 7 bases and the J segment 5 bases; nucleotides outside the gene matches: 8. Germline CDR1 is DFQATT and CDR2 is SNEGSKA (reference sequence). The CDR3 DNA sequence: TGCAGTGTGAAGGGGGCTAGGGACGAGCAGTACTTC. Protein sequence: CSVKGARDEQYF.

This clonotype was counted between two and nine times. The chain links TRBV2 to TRBJ2-3, with 9 bases identical to TRBD1. In germline, CDR1 is SNHLY, CDR2 FYNNEI. The CDR3 length is 15 residues. V was pared by 4 bases and J by 1 base, with 3 bases of the junction left unmatched. In DNA, the CDR3 is TGTGCCAGCAGTGTAAGGACAGGGGGCACAGATACGCAGTATTTT. Amino acid sequence: CASSVRTGGTDTQYF.

V usage is TRBV5-6 and J usage is TRBJ2-2; TRBD1 aligns across 8 bases. Looked up from germline, CDR1 is SGHDT and CDR2 is YYEEEE. This CDR3 is 16 amino acids long. V shed 4 bases and J 5 bases; nucleotides not matched to a gene: 10. The CDR3 DNA sequence: TGTGCCAGCAGCCTCCGGACAGGGAGTAGAACCGGGGAGCTGTTTTTT. Its translation is CASSLRTGSRTGELFF.

This clonotype was seen a handful of times. The gene calls are TRBV29-1 and TRBJ2-5; D is undetermined. Trimming took off 7 bases at V and 1 base at J, with 13 bases between the two ends. The CDR3 loop spans 13 amino acids. CDR1 is SQVTM and CDR2 is ANQGSEA in the germline V gene. The DNA of the CDR3 is TGCAGCGCCGAAGGGCAGTTCCAAGAGACCCAGTACTTC. This sequence encodes CSAEGQFQETQYF.

This clonotype was seen repeatedly, ten times or more. This chain connects TRBV10-3 to TRBJ2-7; 7 nucleotides line up with TRBD1. V dropped 3 bases and J dropped 1; count of bases not matched to a gene: 6. Looked up from germline, CDR1 is ENHRY and CDR2 is SYGVKD. The CDR3 length is 15 residues. The CDR3 nucleotides read TGTGCCATCAGTGAACGGGGCAGGGGGTCCTACGAGCAGTACTTC. This gives the protein CAISERGRGSYEQYF.

This clonotype was seen ten or more times. This chain links TRBV28 with TRBJ2-7, with TRBD1 matching 9 bases. This CDR3 spans 14 amino acids. Per germline, CDR1 MDHEN and CDR2 SYDVKM. The J segment lost 5 bases and the V segment lost 4 bases, leaving 6 bases of the junction unmatched. The CDR3 reads CASSSPGQGNEQYV. The DNA of the CDR3 is TGTGCCAGCAGTTCTCCGGGACAGGGTAACGAGCAGTACGTC.

Points on this clonotype: One end of the junction is discordant with germline, which a read error may explain. The chain uses TRBV14 and TRBJ1-2; tentative D call: TRBD1 (5 bases). CDR3 size: 14 residues. Germline values: CDR1 SGHDN, CDR2 FVKESK. The CDR3 is CASSQDWDGLRVSF. The CDR3 nucleotides read TGTGCCAGCAGCCAAGATTGGGACGGACTCAGGGTCTCCTTC.

This clonotype was seen repeatedly, ten times or more. The chain links TRBV7-8 to TRBJ1-1; D is perhaps TRBD1 (5 bases). The germline V and J ends were trimmed by 0 bases and 10 bases, with 9 bases remaining between them. The CDR3 consists of 12 residues. Germline-derived CDR1 and CDR2 are SGHVS and FQNEAQ. The CDR3 region is CASSLADTRAFF. In DNA form, the CDR3 reads TGTGCCAGCAGCTTAGCGGACACCCGAGCTTTCTTT.

This clonotype was seen a few times. This chain uses TRBV12-3 or TRBV12-4 with TRBJ1-1; 11 nucleotides match TRBD1. The CDR3 is made up of 16 amino acids. V lost 7 bases to trimming and J lost 1 base; unmatched junction nucleotides: 8. The CDR3 DNA sequence: TGTGCCAGCAAGTACGGACAGGGGGCCAGGAACACTGAAGCTTTCTTT. Encoded protein: CASKYGQGARNTEAFF.

There are a few counts of this clonotype. J is TRBJ2-1 and V is TRBV3-1; 14 bases are shared with TRBD2. J was trimmed by 9 bases and V by 0 bases; bases with no gene match: 10. There are 18 residues in the CDR3. CDR1 is LGHDT, CDR2 YNNKEL, per germline (reference sequence). Here the CDR3 DNA reads TGTGCCAGCAGCCAAGACCCCGGACTAGCGGGGGGAAACGGTGAGCAGTTCTTC. It codes for CASSQDPGLAGGNGEQFF.

This clonotype was detected ten times or more. The CDR3 nucleotides are TGTGCCAGCAGCCAAGGAAAGACCGGGACAGGGGGAAGAGAGACCCAGTACTTC. It translates to CASSQGKTGTGGRETQYF. The chain carries TRBV14 and TRBJ2-5, with TRBD1 identical over 11 bases. Germline loops: CDR1 SGHDN, CDR2 FVKESK. This CDR3 contains 18 residues. J gave up 4 bases and V 1 base, and 11 bases lay outside the gene matches. Complete variable domain (other parts from reference TRBV14 and TRBJ2-5): EAGVTQFPSHSVIEKGQTVTLRCDPISGHDNLYWYRRVMGKEIKFLLHFVKESKQDESGMPNNRFLAERTGGTYSTLKVQPAELEDSGVYFCASSQGKTGTGGRETQYFGPGTRLLVL.

This clonotype has a count of ten or more. The chain is built from TRBV5-5 and TRBJ1-1; 9 positions agree with TRBD1. V lost 2 bases to trimming and J lost 1 base; unmatched junction nucleotides: 6. The CDR3 totals 16 residues. Germline CDR1 reads SGHKS; CDR2 reads YYEKEE (reference sequence). CDR3 sequence reads: CASSFIMGQGNTEAFF. CDR3 DNA: TGTGCCAGCAGCTTTATTATGGGACAGGGGAACACTGAAGCTTTCTTT.

This clonotype was detected many times. J is TRBJ2-3 and V is TRBV28, with D possibly being TRBD2 (7 bases). CDR1 is MDHEN and CDR2 is SYDVKM in the germline V gene. The CDR3 extends over 14 amino acids. Trimming cost V 2 bases and J 3 bases, with 9 bases left between them. The CDR3, as DNA: TGTGCCAGCAGTTTAGGGGGGGCGACAGATACGCAGTATTTT. Its translation is CASSLGGATDTQYF.

This clonotype showed up many times. V is TRBV20-1 and J is TRBJ1-2; a possible D gene is TRBD1 (5 bases). This CDR3 is 16 amino acids long. CDR1 and CDR2 (germline): DFQATT, SNEGSKA (reference sequence). Trimming removed 0 bases at V and 8 bases at J, with 22 bases between. As DNA, the CDR3 is TGCAGTGCTAGAGATCATTTGAAAGTTCAGGGTCCGGGCTACACCTTC. This gives the protein CSARDHLKVQGPGYTF.

This clonotype was detected many times. CDR3 DNA sequence: TGCAGTGCAAGACTAGCGGGGGCGACTCCTAGCACAGATACGCAGTATTTT. Protein sequence: CSARLAGATPSTDTQYF. J is TRBJ2-3 and V is TRBV20-1, with 12 bases that match TRBD2. CDR1 and CDR2 (germline): DFQATT, SNEGSKA (reference sequence). Losses at the gene ends were 6 bases for V and 0 bases for J; bases not matched to a gene: 10. The CDR3 spans 17 residues.

The DNA for the CDR3 is TGTGCCAGCAGCGCCGAGGGGCGGGGGTATAACGAGCAGTACTTC. It encodes CASSAEGRGYNEQYF. This sequence joins TRBV9 and TRBJ2-7, with TRBD2 identical over 7 bases. The trim removed 3 bases at V and 5 bases at J, leaving 11 bases unmatched. The CDR3 extends over 15 amino acids. Per germline, CDR1 SGDLS and CDR2 YYNGEE.

Only a few counts were recorded for this clonotype. The genes are TRBV20-1 and TRBJ2-3; unclear D gene. The CDR3 extends over 15 amino acids. Germline V gene sequence: CDR1 DFQATT, CDR2 SNEGSKA (reference sequence). Between the trimmed V and J ends, which lost 0 bases and 2 bases, there was a span of 12 bases. CDR3 region: CSAREWVQITDTQYF. DNA for the CDR3: TGCAGTGCTAGAGAATGGGTACAGATCACAGATACGCAGTATTTT.

This clonotype was counted at least ten times. This sequence joins TRBV6-5 and TRBJ1-3; 7 bases are a match to TRBD1. The trim removed 2 bases at V and 10 bases at J, leaving 5 bases unmatched. CDR1 and CDR2 (germline): MNHEY, SVGAGI. CDR3 size: 13 residues. The CDR3 region is CASSYRRQGTIYF. CDR3 DNA: TGTGCCAGCAGTTACCGGAGACAGGGAACCATATATTTT.

This clonotype was recorded at least ten times. This chain joins TRBV20-1 and TRBJ2-1; perhaps TRBD2 as D (6 bases). V was cut by 3 bases and J by 4 bases, with 13 bases left in between. The CDR3 extends over 14 amino acids. CDR1 DFQATT and CDR2 SNEGSKA come from the germline V gene (reference sequence). The CDR3 bases are TGCAGTGCTAGTTCGCGGGGACGGTACAATGAGCAGTTCTTC. It encodes CSASSRGRYNEQFF.

In regard to this clonotype: This may be a read error: a much more frequent sequence differs by one nucleotide. The chain couples TRBV6-1 to TRBJ2-7, with D tentatively TRBD2 (6 bases). Germline V gene lookup returns CDR1 MNHNS and CDR2 SASEGT. The CDR3 covers 13 residues. Trimming took 5 bases from V and 3 from J, leaving 11 bases between them. The CDR3 region has the DNA TGTGCCAGCAGTAAGTCTAGCGACTACGAGCAGTACTTC. This gives the protein CASSKSSDYEQYF.

The chain uses TRBV14 and TRBJ1-2; TRBD1 matches 9 bases. The V segment lost 4 bases and the J segment 4 bases; nucleotides outside the gene matches: 10. Germline CDR1 is SGHDN and CDR2 is FVKESK. The CDR3 has 16 residues. The CDR3, as DNA: TGTGCCAGCAGCCCACCGGGACAGGGTCGGGTCTATGGCTACACCTTC. It codes for CASSPPGQGRVYGYTF.

This clonotype was seen ten or more times. An end of the junction differs from the germline gene, which may be a read error. The rearrangement uses TRBV5-6 and TRBJ2-2; TRBD1 agrees at 9 bases. Germline assignment: CDR1 SGHDT and CDR2 YYEEEE. The CDR3 covers 16 residues. The CDR3 DNA reads as TGTGCCAGCAGCTCTGCCGGGACAGGGAACGCCGGGGAGCTGTTTTTT. This translates into CASSSAGTGNAGELFF. Full variable domain (remainder filled in from reference TRBV5-6 and TRBJ2-2): DAGVTQSPTHLIKTRGQQVTLRCSPKSGHDTVSWYQQALGQGPQFIFQYYEEEERQRGNFPDRFSGHQFPNYSSELNVNALLLGDSALYLCASSSAGTGNAGELFFGEGSRLTVL.

This clonotype was observed at least ten times. The V and J genes are TRBV14 and TRBJ1-1, with D possibly matching TRBD1 (6 bases). The CDR3 is 16 amino acids. Germline V lookup: CDR1 SGHDN, CDR2 FVKESK. The ends were cut back, 0 bases at V and 10 bases at J, with 21 bases in the middle. The CDR3 DNA reads as TGTGCCAGCAGCCAAGATAACGGGGGGCGGACTAGTCGAGCTTTCTTT. This translates into CASSQDNGGRTSRAFF.

This clonotype was counted at least ten times. The chain carries TRBV6-2 or TRBV6-3 and TRBJ1-5, with 9 bases that match TRBD1. Losses at the gene ends were 7 bases for V and 6 bases for J; bases not matched to a gene: 7. Looked up from germline, CDR1 is MNHEY and CDR2 is SVGEGT. CDR3 length: 14 amino acids. The chain's CDR3 is CASKRTGETQPQHF. The CDR3 region has the DNA TGTGCCAGCAAACGGACAGGGGAAACTCAGCCCCAGCATTTT.